This TCR beta chain was sequenced for a study of T cells in Graves' hyperthyroidism and ophthalmopathy. Researchers took RNA transcripts and amplified the TCR beta CDR3 regions from them. Initially, a first-round RT-PCR of the TCR CDR3 employed the HTBI primer set. Using its own MiXCR run on the multiplex PCR reads, TCRdb lists one record per CDR3 protein. The repertoire holds roughly 740,000 distinct CDR3 sequences, about a sixth seen once, with roughly 8% in the top ten. V lost 3 bases and J 2 bases, leaving 8 bases between the germline ends. CDR1 LGHNA and CDR2 YNFKEQ come from the germline V gene. The CDR3 sequence is 14 residues long. This clonotype was counted a few times.

The J gene is TRBJ1-5, the V gene TRBV4-2; D is possibly TRBD1 (5 bases). The sample taken for sequencing was blood. This sequence was found in a man aged 18-30 years with Graves' hyperthyroidism. The DNA for the CDR3 is TGTGCCAGCAGCCACAGGGCTCGCAATCAGCCCCAGCATTTT. Its protein is CASSHRARNQPQHF.